These T cell receptor beta chains were read from a single sample in a study of somatic mutations in cytotoxic T cells in rheumatoid arthritis. TCRdb's copy holds only in-frame clones and misses some; the assay was immunoSEQ multiplex PCR. The sample lists 11,000 or so clones; over 65% were seen once. Sequencing input: CD8+ T cells sorted from blood. These receptors originate from a man between 65 and 79 years old in good health. Each CDR3 is given with its conserved first and last residue. D genes are given only for firm matches. Part of the rows lack a size; the others show once, few, many or a class for expanded clones.

>TRBD1|TRBV6-1|NA|TRBJ2-1
CASSETGGTIPEQFF
TGTGCCAGCAGTGAGACAGGGGGCACCATCCCTGAGCAGTTCTTC
>TRBD2|TRBV5-3|NA|TRBJ2-5
CARSLTSGGRSQETQYF
TGTGCCAGAAGCTTGACTAGCGGGGGGCGTTCCCAAGAGACCCAGTACTTC
>NA|TRBV9|NA|TRBJ2-3
CASSPSTWSPTDTQYF
TGTGCCAGCAGCCCCTCCACTTGGAGTCCCACAGATACGCAGTATTTT
>NA|TRBV7-9|NA|TRBJ2-2
CASSLQGNTGELFF
TGTGCCAGCAGCTTACAGGGCAACACCGGGGAGCTGTTTTTT
>TRBD2|TRBV28|NA|TRBJ2-2
CASRSTLAGDYAGELFF
TGTGCCAGCAGATCTACCCTGGCGGGAGATTATGCCGGGGAGCTGTTTTTT
>NA|TRBV4-3|NA|TRBJ2-5
CASSQEGEGQPQETQYF
TGCGCCAGCAGCCAAGAGGGTGAGGGACAACCCCAAGAGACCCAGTACTTC
>NA|TRBV27|few|TRBJ1-6
CASSFGQGNSPLHF
TGTGCCAGCAGTTTTGGGCAGGGAAATTCACCCCTCCACTTT
>NA|TRBV7-9|NA|TRBJ2-7
CASSPPGTNVYEQYF
TGTGCCAGCAGCCCCCCCGGGACGAATGTCTACGAGCAGTACTTC
>TRBD1|TRBV19|NA|TRBJ2-1
CASSPVRGNEQFF
TGTGCCAGTAGCCCCGTCAGGGGGAATGAGCAGTTCTTC
>NA|TRBV21-1|NA|TRBJ1-2
CASSEKTRDRNYGYTF
TGTGCCAGCAGCGAGAAGACAAGGGACAGGAACTATGGCTACACCTTC
>NA|TRBV27|NA|TRBJ1-2
CASSPTTGLYGYTF
TGTGCCAGCAGTCCGACCACAGGTCTCTATGGCTACACCTTC
>NA|TRBV9|NA|TRBJ2-1
CASSLATSSYNEQFF
TGTGCCAGCAGCCTAGCGACGAGCTCCTACAATGAGCAGTTCTTC
>NA|TRBV6-4|few|TRBJ2-6
CASSARGSGANVLTF
TGTGCCAGCAGTGCTCGGGGGTCTGGGGCCAACGTCCTGACTTTC
>NA|TRBV7-9|few|TRBJ2-7
CASSLGYYEQYF
TGTGCCAGCAGCTTAGGGTACTACGAGCAGTACTTC
>NA|TRBV30|NA|TRBJ2-5
CAWSVPERSSGEGTQYF
TGTGCCTGGAGTGTACCGGAGAGGTCGTCAGGGGAAGGGACCCAGTACTTC
>TRBD1|TRBV30|NA|TRBJ1-4
CALDRGNEKLFF
TGTGCCCTCGACAGGGGGAATGAAAAACTGTTTTTT
>NA|TRBV4-1|NA|TRBJ1-6
CASSQEKGYNSPLHF
TGCGCCAGCAGTCAAGAAAAGGGCTATAATTCACCCCTCCACTTT
>TRBD2|TRBV4-1|once|TRBJ2-1
CASSQDSRSGAGYNEQFF
TGCGCCAGCAGCCAAGATAGCCGTAGCGGAGCGGGATACAATGAGCAGTTCTTC